This T cell receptor (beta chain) originates from a study of OX40 agonist ivuxolimab in advanced cancers. Study background: Cohort: 65% to 90% men, mean age approximately 66, aged about 23 to 79.

Drawing of blood for sampling happened at baseline, at cycle 4 day 1, and at cycle 7 day 1. Sequenced by immunoSEQ multiplex PCR; TCRdb stores in-frame clones only, minus some. The sample comprises roughly 67,000 clones, around 83% of which are singletons, and around 1.5% rests with the top ten. The TCR comes from an adult with an advanced solid tumor such as melanoma, head and neck, liver or kidney cancer. Sequenced material: CD4+ or CD8+ T cells sorted from blood, taken in a trial of the OX40 agonist ivuxolimab.

CDR3 nucleotides: TGTGCCAGCAGCGTAGGGACGGAACAAGAGACCCAGTACTTC. Its protein is CASSVGTEQETQYF. The rearrangement links TRBV9 to TRBJ2-5; D gene uncertain. This CDR3 contains 14 residues. The V and J ends lost 0 bases and 2 bases respectively, with 8 bases between them. Per germline, CDR1 SGDLS and CDR2 YYNGEE.